These 15 T cell receptor beta chains came from one sample sequenced in a study of radiotherapy plus CTLA-4 blockade in lung cancer. Data came from immunoSEQ multiplex PCR; TCRdb stores just in-frame clones and leaves some out. The sample consists of about 73,000 clones, around 87% of them appearing once. The input for sequencing was peripheral blood, taken from a patient treated with radiotherapy plus ipilimumab. These receptors were obtained from a human donor with non-small cell lung cancer that progressed on radiotherapy plus ipilimumab.

The chain recombines TRBV5-4 with TRBJ2-3, with D perhaps TRBD1 or TRBD2 (5 bases each). The CDR3 loop spans 14 amino acids. Germline V gives CDR1 SGHNT, CDR2 YYREEE (reference sequence). The V end was cut by 3 bases, the J end by 4 bases, with 12 bases between. CDR3 amino acids: CASSSARGADTQYF. The DNA of the CDR3 is TGTGCCAGCAGCTCCGCCCGAGGGGCAGATACGCAGTATTTT.

The rearrangement uses TRBV6-4 and TRBJ2-6; TRBD1 might be the D (6 bases). This CDR3 comprises 17 residues. The V gene lost 4 bases and the J gene lost 0 bases, with 13 bases spanning the gap. Germline values: CDR1 MRHNA, CDR2 SNTAGT. In nucleotides, the CDR3 is TGTGCCAGCAGTGGGATTGACAGGTTCTCTGGGGCCAACGTCCTGACTTTC. It yields the protein CASSGIDRFSGANVLTF.

This sequence joins TRBV5-1 and TRBJ2-5; D is unresolved. Looked up from germline, CDR1 is SGHRS and CDR2 is YFSETQ. The CDR3 runs 13 residues. V lost 4 bases to trimming and J lost 2 bases, with 9 bases between them. The chain's CDR3 is CASSRDGQETQYF. The CDR3 DNA is TGCGCCAGCAGCCGAGACGGGCAAGAGACCCAGTACTTC.

V is TRBV19 and J is TRBJ2-7, with TRBD1 identical over 8 bases. J gave up 2 bases and V 6 bases, and 6 bases lay outside the gene matches. Per the germline V gene, CDR1 is LNHDA and CDR2 is SQIVND (reference sequence). This CDR3 has 14 amino acids. CDR3 nucleotide sequence: TGTGCCAGTAGCACGACGACAGGGGCCTACGAGCAGTACTTC. It translates to CASSTTTGAYEQYF.

The count of this clone is one. The chain couples TRBV7-2 to TRBJ1-5, with TRBD1 matching 8 bases. V lost 2 bases, J lost 5 bases, and 5 bases stayed unmatched. The CDR3 consists of 15 residues. The germline V gene encodes CDR1 SGHTA and CDR2 FQGNSA. The CDR3 DNA sequence: TGTGCCAGCAGCTTAACCGGGACAGGTTATCAGCCCCAGCATTTT. Translation: CASSLTGTGYQPQHF.

V usage is TRBV5-1 and J usage is TRBJ2-3; 11 bases are a match to TRBD2. With V trimmed by 4 bases and J by 0 bases, 4 bases remained unmatched. The length of the CDR3 is 16 residues. The germline V gene encodes CDR1 SGHRS and CDR2 YFSETQ. CDR3 nucleotide sequence: TGCGCCAGCAGCCAGACTAGCGGGGCTAGCACAGATACGCAGTATTTT. Translating it yields CASSQTSGASTDTQYF.

This clone has a single count. The chain employs TRBV18 and TRBJ2-7, with D tentatively TRBD1 (5 bases). CDR1 is KGHSH, CDR2 LQKENI, per germline. Trimming pared 2 bases from V and 6 bases from J, leaving 14 bases between. The CDR3 is made up of 14 amino acids. CDR3 DNA sequence: TGTGCCAGCTCACCATCCCCCAGGGCGCGCGAGCAGTACGTC. Its protein product is CASSPSPRAREQYV.

The chain recombines TRBV20-1 with TRBJ2-7; D ambiguous. Germline V gives CDR1 DFQATT, CDR2 SNEGSKA (reference sequence). This CDR3 has 11 amino acids. V gave up 6 bases and J gave up 3 bases, with 9 bases separating them. The CDR3 here is CSATLDYEQYF. The CDR3 DNA follows: TGCAGTGCGACCCTGGACTACGAGCAGTACTTC.

The DNA of the CDR3 is TGTGCCAGCAGCTACCGGACTAGCGAATCAGATACGCAGTATTTT. It encodes CASSYRTSESDTQYF. This chain joins TRBV11-2 and TRBJ2-3, with 9 bases matching TRBD2. The germline CDR1 and CDR2 sequences are SGHAT and FQNNGV. J was trimmed by 4 bases and V by 4 bases; bases with no gene match: 6. The CDR3 length is 15 residues. The variable domain in full, completed from reference TRBV11-2 and TRBJ2-3, reads EAGVAQSPRYKIIEKRQSVAFWCNPISGHATLYWYQQILGQGPKLLIQFQNNGVVDDSQLPKDRFSAERLKGVDSTLKIQPAKLEDSAVYLCASSYRTSESDTQYFGPGTRLTVL.

The table lists this clone with many counts. The rearrangement links TRBV19 to TRBJ1-1, with TRBD1 as a possible D gene (5 bases). Per germline, CDR1 LNHDA and CDR2 SQIVND (reference sequence). The CDR3 runs 12 residues. Trimming pared 7 bases from V and 6 bases from J, leaving 12 bases between. CDR3 nucleotides: TGTGCCAGTAACTTGGGGGTTGCTGAAGCTTTCTTT. This encodes CASNLGVAEAFF.

The rearrangement joins TRBV5-8 to TRBJ2-5; D unresolved. CDR1 is SGHTS, CDR2 YDEGEE, per germline. The CDR3 contains 16 residues. The V end was cut by 0 bases, the J end by 5 bases, with 17 bases between. The CDR3 loop is CASSLAGVRLVETQYF. Written as DNA, the CDR3 is TGTGCCAGCAGCTTGGCGGGCGTGAGGTTGGTTGAGACCCAGTACTTC.

V gene TRBV7-5 combines with J gene TRBJ2-2; the table names TRBD2, a call not compared with the DNA. TRBV7-5 is a listed pseudogene. The CDR3 runs to 16 residues. The CDR3 nucleotides are TGTGCCAGAAGCCCTCCGACTAGCGGGAACACCGGGGAGCTGTTTTTT. Amino acid sequence: CARSPPTSGNTGELFF.

The chain has TRBV14 and TRBJ2-5, with D hard to call. Deletions cut 1 base from V and 4 bases from J, with 4 bases between. The length of the CDR3 is 12 residues. Germline CDR1 is SGHDN and CDR2 is FVKESK. CDR3 DNA: TGTGCCAGCAGCCAAGGGACAGAGACCCAGTACTTC. Translated: CASSQGTETQYF.

This clone has only one observation. J is TRBJ2-2 and V is TRBV6-5, with D maybe TRBD2 (6 bases). The V end was cut by 2 bases, the J end by 1 base, with 8 bases between. This CDR3 has 15 residues. From germline, CDR1 is MNHEY and CDR2 SVGAGI. CDR3 in DNA: TGTGCCAGCAGTTACGGGACTTTGAACACCGGGGAGCTGTTTTTT. The encoded protein is CASSYGTLNTGELFF.

This clone was counted once. This chain links TRBV19 with TRBJ2-2; TRBD2 might be the D (7 bases). The V gene's germline CDR1 is LNHDA and CDR2 SQIVND (reference sequence). The CDR3 spans 17 residues. Trimming stripped 3 bases from V and 4 bases from J, with 18 bases between. CDR3 sequence (DNA): TGTGCCAGTAGTATGGGGGGGCGGTGGATTAGCACCGGGGAGCTGTTTTTT. Amino acid sequence: CASSMGGRWISTGELFF.